This T cell receptor (beta chain) came from a study of cytomegalovirus exposure and HLA in healthy donors (dated 2017 in TCRdb). With respect to the entire study: The 650 to 800 repertoires of the first cohort and the roughly 120 validation repertoires were produced on the same platform, according to a later analysis. The study aimed to test whether cataloging public T cell receptors could reveal signatures of past pathogen exposure. Along with the roughly 700-subject first cohort, a separate validation cohort of about 110 different subjects was used. To predict cytomegalovirus infection status, the study combined high-throughput TCR immunosequencing, statistical association of individual TCRs with disease status, and machine learning.

Concerning this clone itself: This receptor's antigen is unknown. The record has no base qualities; no much larger clone is one base away.

V is cut back by 3 bases and J by 1 base, with 10 bases in the junction unmatched. Per the germline V gene, SGHRS is the CDR1 and YFSETQ is the CDR2. The CDR3 runs 18 amino acids, cysteine and phenylalanine included. This entry keeps only the CDR3 DNA: 54 bases, framed from base 1. Donors formed part of the validation cohort, which comprised 120 subjects and was distinct from the first cohort of 670 or so subjects. What the research found in general, with its limitations: While some public TCRs were present in many individuals, most TCR sequences turned up only very rarely across donors. The study listed approximately 160 TCR beta chains as associated with cytomegalovirus. In both the original and validation cohorts, the classifier was reported to diagnose cytomegalovirus status with high specificity and sensitivity. All 130 or so repertoires were used to score co-occurrence in the validation cohort in a later analysis, because that analysis had no HLA typing for the cohort. The authors suggested that the approach could potentially be extended to other disease states and immunological phenotypes. Three of the identified cytomegalovirus-associated TCR beta chains were confirmed in vitro to be specific for cytomegalovirus antigens. Of the cluster scores, 90% to 95% were above 0 in a later analysis, which found that TCRs clustered in the first cohort also tended to co-occur in the 130 or so validation repertoires.

Libraries were made using the immunoSEQ multiplex PCR assay. The study's own analysis went as follows. A statistical classification framework was developed to diagnose cytomegalovirus status using the catalog of TCR beta chain sequences. The source is immuneACCESS, and TCRdb retained only in-frame sequences with V and J called. Part of the clones is not carried over; for the studies checked, unresolved V genes explain less than half of this, and the remainder is unexplained. From that table come the V and J calls and clone size; the DNA was used to work out D and trimming. This sample has a few hundred thousand clones in its table, and about 89% of those were observed once. More than 1% of the sample comes from the top ten.

Sequenced: PBMCs. The sequence derives from a woman in her late teens or twenties in good health and CMV-seronegative. The chain is encoded by TRBV5-1 joined to TRBJ2-3; the junction holds 11 bases that match TRBD2. The CDR3 protein is CASSYLAGGVLGTDTQYF. The nucleotides read TGCGCCAGCAGCTACCTAGCGGGAGGAGTTTTGGGCACAGATACGCAGTATTTT.